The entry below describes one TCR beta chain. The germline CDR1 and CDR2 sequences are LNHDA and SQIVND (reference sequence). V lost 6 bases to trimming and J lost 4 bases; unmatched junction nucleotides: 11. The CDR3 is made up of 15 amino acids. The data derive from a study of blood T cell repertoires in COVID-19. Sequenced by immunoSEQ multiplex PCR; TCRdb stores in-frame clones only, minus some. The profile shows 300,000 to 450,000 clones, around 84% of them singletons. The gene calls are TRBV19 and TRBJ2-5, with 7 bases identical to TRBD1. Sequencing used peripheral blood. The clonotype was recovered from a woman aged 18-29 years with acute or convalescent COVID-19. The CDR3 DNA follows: TGTGCCAGTAGCTTCCAGTGGGACAGTTTAGAGACCCAGTACTTC. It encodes CASSFQWDSLETQYF. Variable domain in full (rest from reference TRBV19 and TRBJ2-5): DGGITQSPKYLFRKEGQNVTLSCEQNLNHDAMYWYRQDPGQGLRLIYYSQIVNDFQKGDIAEGYSVSREKKESFPLTVTSAQKNPTAFYLCASSFQWDSLETQYFGPGTRLLVL.